This T cell receptor beta chain was observed in a study of identical twins. TCRdb reprocessed the 5' RACE reads via MiXCR and lists one record per CDR3 protein. The data hold under 500,000 distinct CDR3 sequences, with roughly an eighth observed a single time. This CDR3 is built from 15 residues. CDR1 SGHTA and CDR2 FQGNSA come from the germline V gene. V was pared by 3 bases and J by 7 bases, with 19 bases between. The same data also went into a second study, on yellow fever vaccine responses in identical twins.

The rearrangement links TRBV7-2 to TRBJ2-7; possible D gene TRBD2, 6 bases. The source of this sequence is a woman in her late teens or twenties in good health. The sequencing input was CD4+ T cells sorted from blood. CDR3 protein: CASSLQPGVWGEQYF. The CDR3 bases are TGTGCCAGCAGCTTGCAGCCGGGAGTCTGGGGAGAGCAGTACTTC.